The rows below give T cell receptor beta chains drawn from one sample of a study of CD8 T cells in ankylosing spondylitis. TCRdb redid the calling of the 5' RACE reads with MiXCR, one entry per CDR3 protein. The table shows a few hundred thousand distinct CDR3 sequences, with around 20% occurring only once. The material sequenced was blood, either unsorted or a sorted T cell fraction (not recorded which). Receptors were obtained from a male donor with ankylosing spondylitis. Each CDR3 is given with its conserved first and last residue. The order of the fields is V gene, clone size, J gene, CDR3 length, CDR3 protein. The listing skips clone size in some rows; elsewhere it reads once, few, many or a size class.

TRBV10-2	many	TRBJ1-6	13	CASSDQGNSPLHF
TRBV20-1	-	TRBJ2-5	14	CSATKQLEGETQYF
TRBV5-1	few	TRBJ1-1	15	CASSLRAGRDTEAFF
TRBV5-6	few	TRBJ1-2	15	CASSVATGVGYGYTF
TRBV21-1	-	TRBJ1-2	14	CASSSNSGNYGYTF
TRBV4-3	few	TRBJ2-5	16	CASSQDRVVGGETQYF
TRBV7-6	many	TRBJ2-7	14	CASSIWTGSYEQYF
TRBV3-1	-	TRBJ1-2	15	CASSQEGSWRWGYTF
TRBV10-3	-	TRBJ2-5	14	CAISETGGQETQYF
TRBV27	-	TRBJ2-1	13	CASSLFVDNEQFF
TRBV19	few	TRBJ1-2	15	CASSLGQGLRDGYTF
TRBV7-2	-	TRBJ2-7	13	CASSLAPSWEQYF
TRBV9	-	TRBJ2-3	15	CASSIGQASTDTQYF
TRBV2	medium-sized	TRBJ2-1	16	CASSEALARSYNEQFF
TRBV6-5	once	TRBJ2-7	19	CASSYSIRGLAGGRNEQYF
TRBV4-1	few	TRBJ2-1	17	CASSQGGAGGPYNEQFF
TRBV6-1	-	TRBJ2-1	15	CASAATGNTYNEQFF
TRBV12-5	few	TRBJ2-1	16	CASGLDLAGGWNEQFF
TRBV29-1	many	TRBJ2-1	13	CSVESVLYNEQFF
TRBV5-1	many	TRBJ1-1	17	CASSLGRTGDLGTEAFF
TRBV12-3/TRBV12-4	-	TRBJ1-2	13	CASTLIPDALVTF
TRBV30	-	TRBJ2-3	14	CAWIVLGGTDTQYF
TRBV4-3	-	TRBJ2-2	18	CASSQAPLAGVPAGELFF
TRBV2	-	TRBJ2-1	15	CASSDPGRHYNEQFF